In this sample, the clone carrying this T cell receptor (beta chain) turned up many times. Its antigen remains unidentified. TCR cDNA was made by 5'RACE template switching, adding a universal primer site and UMIs. One entry per CDR3 protein, called by TCRdb with MiXCR from the 5' RACE reads. This sample has a few hundred thousand distinct CDR3 sequences, with about 9.5% found just once. The sample originates from a study of T cells after yellow fever vaccination. Study outcomes and limitations: Overlap between CD4 and CD8 compartments was detected for a small share of clonotypes. The secondary T-cell response peaked on day 5, not day 15, but was weaker.

V lost 3 bases and J lost 4; bases outside the gene matches: 12. This CDR3 region has 18 residues. Germline assignment: CDR1 DFQATT and CDR2 SNEGSKA (reference sequence). The clonotype originates from a man in his late teens or twenties who received the YFV17D yellow fever vaccine. J is TRBJ2-2 and V is TRBV20-1; 12 bases map to TRBD2. Source: PBMCs, taken on the day of the first yellow fever vaccination. CDR3 sequence (DNA): TGCAGTGCTAGCGGATGGCTAGCGGGGGGGCCGAGCACCGGGGAGCTGTTTTTT. Protein sequence: CSASGWLAGGPSTGELFF.